This T cell receptor beta chain is from a study of early T cells in non-severe SARS-CoV-2 infection. Whole-study context: Unsorted whole-blood RNA was sequenced in bulk, leaving chains unpaired.

CDR3 length: 16 amino acids. CDR1 MNHEY and CDR2 SMNVEV come from the germline V gene (reference sequence). V was pared by 3 bases and J by 6 bases, with 19 bases between. Unique molecular identifiers tagged individual cDNA molecules. TCRdb processed the 5' RACE reads anew with MiXCR; each CDR3 protein has one entry. The data hold some 49,000 distinct CDR3 sequences, with 10% to 15% observed a single time. This clonotype was seen a handful of times. The antigen is not known. General study findings and limits: The study's VDJdb matching favored anti-spike CD8 responses and missed private and CD4 specificities.

The origin of this receptor is an adult who was a healthcare worker with PCR-confirmed SARS-CoV-2 infection or an uninfected control (not recorded which). This chain joins TRBV27 and TRBJ2-3; no clear D. Sequencing was carried out using whole blood. CDR3 nucleotides: TGTGCCAGCAGTTTCAATTCGGCCCAAGCCTCCGATACGCAGTATTTT. This sequence encodes CASSFNSAQASDTQYF.